One sample yielded the 25 T cell receptor beta chains listed below, sequenced in a study of tumor and adjacent non-tumor tissue in lung cancer. No cell sorting was done before RNA was extracted from the tissue. A modified ARM-PCR protocol with three rounds of nested PCR amplified TCRbeta. TCRdb re-derived calls from the multiplex PCR reads in MiXCR, one entry per CDR3 protein. The repertoire includes 65,000 to 75,000 distinct CDR3 sequences, 73% of them detected once, and roughly 30% sits in the top ten. The sample consisted of lung tumor tissue. These receptors all come from a man between 60 and 70 years old with non-small cell lung cancer.

Only a few counts were recorded for this clonotype. A read error may produce the germline difference seen at one junction end. The chain employs TRBV30 and TRBJ2-3; possibly TRBD2 for D (5 bases). The CDR3 contains 14 residues. Looked up from germline, CDR1 is GTSNPN and CDR2 is SVGIG (reference sequence). The CDR3, as DNA: TGTGTCTGGAGTAAACAGTATAGCGCAGATACGCAGTATTTT. It codes for CVWSKQYSADTQYF.

This clonotype was seen more than once but under ten times. V is TRBV9 and J is TRBJ1-1; perhaps TRBD1 as D (6 bases). The germline gives CDR1 SGDLS, CDR2 YYNGEE. V was shortened by 4 bases and J by 4 bases, with 14 bases between the two germline ends. The CDR3 contains 14 residues. The chain's CDR3 is CASSIGQRGTEAFF. The CDR3 DNA sequence: TGTGCCAGCAGCATTGGACAGAGGGGCACTGAAGCTTTCTTT.

A few counts support this clonotype. Since a much larger clone is just one base distant, this may be a read error. Here the CDR3 omits its conserved ending phenylalanine or tryptophan, so a read error is the likely source. This sequence joins TRBV6-1 and TRBJ2-5, with TRBD2 matching 9 bases. This CDR3 is built from 16 residues. V lost 3 bases, J lost 4 bases, and 9 bases stayed unmatched. Germline V gene data show CDR1 as MNHNS and CDR2 as SASEGT. CDR3 in amino acids: CASSEVAGVHVETQYL. Here the CDR3 DNA reads TGTGCCAGCAGTGAGGTAGCGGGAGTGCATGTAGAGACCCAGTACCTC.

A word on this clonotype: One end of the junction is discordant with germline, which a read error may explain. The rearrangement joins TRBV6-1 to TRBJ2-3; D perhaps matches TRBD2 (5 bases). Germline loops: CDR1 MNHNS, CDR2 SASEGT. The length of the CDR3 is 16 residues. The CDR3 coding sequence is TGTGCCAGCAGTGACTTGACACGTTCTAGCACTGATACGCAGTATTTT. As protein: CASSDLTRSSTDTQYF.

Notes on this clonotype: One end of the junction is discordant with germline, which a read error may explain. The chain has TRBV20-1 and TRBJ1-4, with D tentatively TRBD1 (5 bases). The CDR3 has 12 residues. The germline V gene has CDR1 DFQATT and CDR2 SNEGSKA (reference sequence). The CDR3 reads CSVRQGAEKLFF. CDR3 DNA sequence: TGCAGTGTTAGACAAGGGGCTGAAAAACTGTTTTTT.

In its sample, this clonotype ranks as medium-sized. The genes are TRBV29-1 and TRBJ2-5; 14 bases map to TRBD2. J was trimmed by 5 bases and V by 6 bases; bases with no gene match: 11. Germline loops: CDR1 SQVTM, CDR2 ANQGSEA. This CDR3 has 16 residues. CDR3 in DNA: TGCAGCGTAGCGGGACTAGCGGGAGAATTCGGTGAGACCCAGTACTTC. Translated, it gives CSVAGLAGEFGETQYF.

Note on this clonotype: This may be a read error, as it is one base from a much larger clone. The gene calls are TRBV24-1 and TRBJ2-1; 8 nucleotides align to TRBD2. This CDR3 region has 15 residues. CDR1 is KGHDR and CDR2 is SFDVKD in the germline V gene. CDR3 bases: TGTGCCATCAGTGAAATTAGCGGGAAATACAATGAGCAGTTCTTC. Its translation: CAISEISGKYNEQFF.

Notes on this clonotype: At one boundary the junction diverges from the germline segment, which might be a read error. In DNA form, the CDR3 reads TGTGTCAGCAGTTACTCGTGGTCACCGGCGGAAGAGAACCAGTACTTC. It encodes CVSSYSWSPAEENQYF. The chain carries TRBV6-6 and TRBJ2-5; D unresolved. CDR1 is MNHNY and CDR2 is SVGAGI in the germline V gene (reference sequence). The CDR3 length is 16 residues.

Of note for this clonotype: Possible read error: a much larger clone is one base away. The rearrangement joins TRBV12-3 or TRBV12-4 to TRBJ2-3; D remains unclear. The CDR3 runs to 12 residues. The CDR3 loop reads CASSLLSDTRHF. The CDR3 DNA reads as TGTGCCAGCAGTCTCCTCTCGGATACGCGGCATTTT.

Concerning this clonotype itself: One end of the junction fails to match germline, which may point to a read error. The chain carries TRBV9 and TRBJ2-5, with 7 nucleotides matching TRBD2. Per germline, CDR1 SGDLS and CDR2 YYNGEE. CDR3 length equals 14 residues. The DNA of the CDR3 is TGTGTCAGCAGCCCTATACTAGCGTCAGAGACCCAGTACTTC. It codes for CVSSPILASETQYF.

Note on this clonotype: The junction and the germline gene differ at one end; a read error may be behind it. This rearrangement joins TRBV20-1 to TRBJ2-1; D uncertain. The CDR3 length is 16 residues. Germline loops: CDR1 DFQATT, CDR2 SNEGSKA (reference sequence). CDR3: CSASDRVLPGYDEQFF. The CDR3 DNA reads as TGCAGTGCTAGTGATCGCGTCTTGCCCGGCTACGATGAGCAGTTCTTC.

Concerning this clonotype: At one end, the junction sequence differs from germline, possibly due to a read error. The V call is TRBV2, the J call TRBJ2-3; 8 bases fit TRBD1. The CDR3 is made up of 14 amino acids. The germline gives CDR1 SNHLY, CDR2 FYNNEI. The CDR3 here is CARSVQGATDTQYF. CDR3 nucleotide sequence: TGTGCCAGGAGTGTTCAGGGGGCGACAGATACGCAGTATTTT.

On this clonotype itself: A much bigger clone sits one base away, suggesting this may be a read error. The chain has TRBV28 and TRBJ2-7; TRBD1 might be the D (5 bases). This CDR3 contains 12 residues. Germline V gives CDR1 MDHEN, CDR2 SYDVKM. The CDR3 DNA reads TGTGTCAGGGTGTTAGAAGCTTACGAGCAGTACTTC. Protein: CVRVLEAYEQYF.

This clonotype has a single count. Sequence at one end of the junction differs from germline and may be a read error. The V gene is TRBV10-2, the J gene TRBJ2-7, with a weak D call TRBD2 (6 bases). This CDR3 region has 14 residues. The germline V gene encodes CDR1 WSHSY and CDR2 SAAADI. The CDR3 is CVSSDGGNPYVQYF. CDR3 nucleotides: TGCGTCAGCAGTGACGGAGGGAACCCGTACGTGCAGTACTTC.

For this clonotype: A much larger clone differs by one base, so this may be a read error. The rearrangement joins TRBV24-1 to TRBJ2-2; no clear D. The CDR3 contains 15 residues. Germline values: CDR1 KGHDR, CDR2 SFDVKD. The CDR3 region is CAISDLMGNTGELFF. For the CDR3, the DNA is TGTGCCATCAGTGATTTGATGGGGAACACCGGGGAGCTGTTTTTT.

In this sample, this clonotype turned up many times. The rearrangement uses TRBV6-5 and TRBJ2-1; D is perhaps TRBD2 (6 bases). With 5 bases removed from V and 7 bases from J, the gap between germline ends came to 15 bases. The CDR3 is 14 residues long. Germline V gene lookup returns CDR1 MNHEY and CDR2 SVGAGI. The CDR3 sequence is CASSAGGPRNEQFF. For the CDR3, the DNA is TGTGCCAGCAGTGCCGGGGGTCCCCGGAATGAGCAGTTCTTC.

Concerning this clonotype: A much bigger clone sits one base away, suggesting this may be a read error. V is TRBV2 and J is TRBJ2-1; tentatively, D is TRBD2 (6 bases). This CDR3 contains 14 residues. Germline V CDR1 and CDR2: SNHLY, FYNNEI. Here the CDR3 reads CVSSVTRGYNEQFF. CDR3 DNA: TGTGTCAGCAGTGTAACGCGGGGCTACAATGAGCAGTTCTTC.

In regard to this clonotype: Its ends do not fully match the called genes, so a read error is possible. V gene TRBV20-1 combines with J gene TRBJ2-3; D perhaps matches TRBD1 (6 bases). The J call is uncertain, as TRBJ1-5 better fits the DNA end. The CDR3 length is 15 residues. The germline CDR1 and CDR2 sequences are DFQATT and SNEGSKA (reference sequence). In nucleotides, the CDR3 is TGCAGTACTAGTTCTTTGGGCAGGGGCACAGATACGCAGCATTTT. Translation gives CSTSSLGRGTDTQHF.

The count of this clonotype is one. This chain links TRBV20-1 with TRBJ1-1; D is ambiguous. CDR1 and CDR2 from the germline V gene are DFQATT and SNEGSKA (reference sequence). The CDR3 length is 13 residues. Deletions cut 3 bases from V and 4 bases from J, with 12 bases between. The CDR3 coding sequence is TGCAGTGCTAGTCTGGGGAAAGGCACTGAAGCTTTCTTT. This sequence encodes CSASLGKGTEAFF.

This clonotype was seen more than once but under ten times. A single base separates this from a much larger clone, so it may be a read error. Written as DNA, the CDR3 is TGCAGTGCTAGCCTGGGTGGAAGCAGTCAGCCCCAGCATTTT. Protein: CSASLGGSSQPQHF. The chain combines TRBV20-1 with TRBJ1-5, with D hard to call. The length of the CDR3 is 14 residues. Germline CDR1 DFQATT, CDR2 SNEGSKA (reference sequence).

A remark on this clonotype: The germline gene is not matched at one end of the junction; a read error may be the cause. The chain carries TRBV6-1 and TRBJ1-2, with D perhaps TRBD1 (6 bases). Germline CDR1 and CDR2: MNHNS and SASEGT. CDR3 size: 15 residues. The CDR3 nucleotides are TGTGCCAGCAGTGACCCAGGGGCAGCTAACCATGGATACACCTTC. Translating gives CASSDPGAANHGYTF.

This sequence joins TRBV20-1 and TRBJ2-1; 7 bases are a match to TRBD2. Trimming cost V 5 bases and J 6 bases; bases outside gene matches: 22. The CDR3 sequence is 18 residues long. In germline, CDR1 is DFQATT, CDR2 SNEGSKA (reference sequence). The CDR3 is CSAGLGLAEGPWFNEQFF. DNA for the CDR3: TGCAGTGCTGGTCTAGGGCTAGCGGAAGGGCCTTGGTTCAATGAGCAGTTCTTC.

With respect to this clonotype: One end of the junction is discordant with germline, which a read error may explain. The chain has TRBV6-6 and TRBJ2-5; possibly TRBD1 or TRBD2 for D (5 bases each). CDR3 length equals 13 residues. Germline lookup yields CDR1 MNHNY and CDR2 SVGAGI (reference sequence). Written as DNA, the CDR3 is TGTGCCAGCAGTTGGGGGAACCGAGAGACCCAGTATTTC. Translated, it gives CASSWGNRETQYF.

The chain employs TRBV29-1 and TRBJ2-3; weak D call: TRBD2 (6 bases). The V gene's germline CDR1 is SQVTM and CDR2 ANQGSEA. V was cut by 8 bases and J by 4 bases, with 16 bases left in between. The CDR3 contains 13 residues. CDR3 loop: CSLRERVADTQYF. CDR3 nucleotide sequence: TGCAGCCTCAGAGAGCGGGTTGCAGATACGCAGTATTTT.

In this sample, this clonotype turned up a few times. The V call is TRBV20-1, the J call TRBJ2-5, with 12 bases lining up with TRBD2. This CDR3 has 15 amino acids. The V gene's germline CDR1 is DFQATT and CDR2 SNEGSKA (reference sequence). V dropped 5 bases and J dropped 7; count of bases not matched to a gene: 11. DNA for the CDR3: TGCAGTGCTTCCTCCGTACTAGCGGGAGGCGTGACCCAGTACTTC. Translated: CSASSVLAGGVTQYF.